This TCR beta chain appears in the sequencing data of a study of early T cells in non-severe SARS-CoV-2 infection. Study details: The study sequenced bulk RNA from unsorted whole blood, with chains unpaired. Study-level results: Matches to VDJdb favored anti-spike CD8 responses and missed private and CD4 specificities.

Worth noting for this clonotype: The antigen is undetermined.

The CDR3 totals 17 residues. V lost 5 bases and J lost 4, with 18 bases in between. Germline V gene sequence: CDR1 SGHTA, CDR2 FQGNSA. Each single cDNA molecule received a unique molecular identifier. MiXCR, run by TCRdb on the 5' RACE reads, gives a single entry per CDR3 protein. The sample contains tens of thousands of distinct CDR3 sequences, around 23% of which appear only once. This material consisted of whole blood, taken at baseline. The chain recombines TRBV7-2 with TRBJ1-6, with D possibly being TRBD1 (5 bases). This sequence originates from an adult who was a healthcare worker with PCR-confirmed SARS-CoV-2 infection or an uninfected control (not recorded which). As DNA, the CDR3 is TGTGCCAGCAGCCCCAGCCGGGGGGGTCGGTATAATTCACCCCTCCACTTT. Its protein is CASSPSRGGRYNSPLHF.